The 8 T cell receptor beta chains below all came from one sample that was sequenced in a study of T-cell reconstitution after alpha-beta-depleted transplantation in children (dated by TCRdb to between 2015 and 2016). Libraries were prepared through PCR. TCRdb records Illumina HiSeq 2500 as the sequencer. Molecular barcoding was employed in the preparation of TCR libraries, with unique molecular identifiers being used to normalize TCRbeta repertoire quantification. In-frame beta chains were kept once TCRdb had trimmed the public reads at Q25 with fastp and called clones with MiXCR. Rows with one shared CDR3 protein collapse into an entry with the most common genes and DNA. For this sample there are around 700,000 distinct CDR3 sequences; over 10% appear just once. The ten most abundant clones make up around 0.8% of the sample. Explained via the paper, the treatment or condition label denotes: allogeneic hematopoietic cell transplantation with graft depleted of TCRalphabeta T cells and CD19 B cells.

The sequences come from PBMCs, collected before TCRalphabeta/CD19-depleted stem cell transplant. The origin of the receptors is a girl aged 2 to 9 with congenital amegakaryocytic thrombocytopenia, due to receive a stem cell transplant.

The chain combines TRBV5-1 with TRBJ2-3; unclear D gene. Germline CDR1 reads SGHRS; CDR2 reads YFSETQ. The length of the CDR3 is 14 residues. V shed 5 bases and J shed 1 base, with 11 bases lying between them. In nucleotides, the CDR3 is TGCGCCAGCAGAGACAACCCCGGCACAGATACGCAGTATTTT. Translating gives CASRDNPGTDTQYF.

The chain recombines TRBV12-3 or TRBV12-4 with TRBJ2-1; D is ambiguous. The CDR3 consists of 15 residues. V lost 2 bases and J 4 bases, leaving 12 bases between the germline ends. The CDR3 loop reads CASSLRYLGYNEQFF. DNA for the CDR3: TGTGCCAGCAGTTTAAGGTATCTAGGTTACAATGAGCAGTTCTTC.

This clonotype occurred many times. This sequence joins TRBV7-7 and TRBJ2-1, with D perhaps TRBD1 or TRBD2 (5 bases each). Trimming removed 4 bases from V and 9 bases from J, with 16 bases in between. This CDR3 contains 14 residues. CDR1 and CDR2 from the germline V gene are SSHAT and FNYEAQ (reference sequence). The CDR3 region has the DNA TGTGCCAGCAGCTCCGAAGGCACTAGGGGTGAGCAGTTCTTC. Its protein product is CASSSEGTRGEQFF.

V gene TRBV5-1 combines with J gene TRBJ1-5; TRBD1 is a possible D gene (5 bases). Trimming took 4 bases from V and 7 from J, leaving 18 bases between them. CDR1 and CDR2 from the germline V gene are SGHRS and YFSETQ. The CDR3 length is 15 residues. The CDR3 loop reads CASSPSGGGRQPQHF. CDR3 bases: TGCGCCAGCAGCCCATCCGGCGGGGGGAGGCAGCCCCAGCATTTT.

The chain recombines TRBV5-1 with TRBJ2-7; 8 nucleotides line up with TRBD2. The CDR3 covers 16 residues. The junction had 8 bases not matched to a gene; V was cut back by 1 base and J by 2 bases. Germline CDR1 and CDR2: SGHRS and YFSETQ. CDR3 residues: CASSLHGSGGPYEQYF. The CDR3 nucleotides read TGCGCCAGCAGCTTGCATGGCAGCGGGGGCCCCTACGAGCAGTACTTC.

This clonotype was detected only a few times. The V gene is TRBV27, the J gene TRBJ2-1; D is undetermined. Germline-derived CDR1 and CDR2 are MNHEY and SMNVEV (reference sequence). The V end was cut by 8 bases, the J end by 3 bases, with 14 bases between. The CDR3 is 14 residues long. The CDR3 DNA reads as TGTGCCAGCGGTCAATCTCCAGTCTACAATGAGCAGTTCTTC. Its translation is CASGQSPVYNEQFF.

This rearrangement joins TRBV30 to TRBJ1-2, with 7 positions matching TRBD1. The V gene's germline CDR1 is GTSNPN and CDR2 SVGIG (reference sequence). The J segment lost 6 bases and the V segment lost 7 bases, leaving 8 bases of the junction unmatched. This CDR3 has 12 residues. DNA for the CDR3: TGTGCCTCCCCGGAGGGGGCGAATGGCTACACCTTC. Translated: CASPEGANGYTF.

This clonotype appeared many times. This sequence joins TRBV20-1 and TRBJ2-1, with TRBD2 matching over 9 bases. V lost 6 bases and J lost 10; bases outside the gene matches: 16. Per germline, CDR1 DFQATT and CDR2 SNEGSKA (reference sequence). The CDR3 runs 15 residues. As DNA, the CDR3 is TGCAGTGCACCATGGGGTAGCGGGAGTAGGGGGGAGCAGTTCTTC. Amino acid sequence: CSAPWGSGSRGEQFF.